Listed below are T cell receptor beta chains from one sample, sequenced in a study of T-cell memory formation after mild COVID-19. TCRdb analysed the 5' RACE reads with MiXCR anew, one entry per CDR3 protein. The sample includes about 160,000 distinct CDR3 sequences, 31% seen only once; the top ten take 12%. The sample was PBMCs or a T cell subset sorted from them (not recorded which). These receptors all come from an adult woman who had mild COVID-19 (a few samples of this study predate the infection). Cell type and time point are not known. The CDR3 runs from the conserved cysteine through the conserved F or W. D genes are given only for firm matches. Some rows have no size entry. The others give once, few or many, or a class for an expanded clone.

TRBV3-1	few	-	TRBJ1-1	CASSLRLNTEAFF	TGTGCCAGCAGCCTTAGATTGAACACTGAAGCTTTCTTT
TRBV29-1	-	TRBD1	TRBJ2-7	CSVKLGTGVAEQYF	TGCAGCGTTAAATTGGGGACAGGGGTCGCCGAGCAGTACTTC
TRBV6-2/TRBV6-3	few	-	TRBJ2-1	CASSYLGSLNNEQFF	TGTGCCAGCAGTTACCTCGGGAGTTTAAACAATGAGCAGTTCTTC
TRBV5-1	few	-	TRBJ2-1	CASSLTSLNEQFF	TGCGCCAGCAGCTTGACTAGCTTGAATGAGCAGTTCTTC
TRBV6-1	-	TRBD1	TRBJ2-2	CASSAAGGTTGELFF	TGTGCCAGCAGTGCGGCAGGGGGCACGACCGGGGAGCTGTTTTTT
TRBV7-9	few	-	TRBJ2-5	CAVTINSARQETQYF	TGTGCCGTCACTATAAACTCGGCGAGACAAGAGACCCAGTACTTC
TRBV29-1	-	-	TRBJ1-2	CSVEDGRVGGALNYGYTF	TGCAGCGTTGAAGATGGGCGGGTCGGCGGGGCCCTTAACTATGGCTACACCTTC
TRBV29-1	few	-	TRBJ2-7	CSVRGGSNSYEQYF	TGCAGCGTCAGGGGCGGGTCTAACTCCTACGAGCAGTACTTC
TRBV7-9	-	-	TRBJ2-7	CASSSPGRGPYEQYF	TGTGCCAGCAGCAGCCCGGGGCGGGGACCCTACGAGCAGTACTTC
TRBV3-1	once	TRBD2	TRBJ2-1	CASSSGGGIDEQFF	TGTGCCAGCAGCAGCGGGGGGGGAATCGATGAGCAGTTCTTC
TRBV6-1	-	TRBD1	TRBJ1-2	CASVVQGGNYGYTF	TGTGCCAGCGTCGTACAGGGGGGAAACTATGGCTACACCTTC
TRBV5-1	few	-	TRBJ2-5	CASSFSGDRAATQYF	TGCGCCAGCAGCTTCTCGGGGGACCGGGCGGCGACCCAGTACTTC
TRBV3-1	-	-	TRBJ2-3	CASSRVRTDTQYF	TGTGCCAGCAGCCGGGTCCGCACAGATACGCAGTATTTT
TRBV4-2	-	TRBD1	TRBJ1-3	CASSQAGTGGYSGNTIYF	TGTGCCAGCAGCCAAGCAGGGACAGGGGGTTACTCTGGAAACACCATATATTTT
TRBV29-1	-	TRBD2	TRBJ2-7	CSVEKAGRSYEQYF	TGCAGCGTTGAAAAAGCGGGGAGATCCTACGAGCAGTACTTC
TRBV7-2	few	-	TRBJ2-7	CASSHGGVDEQYF	TGTGCCAGCAGCCACGGAGGGGTCGACGAGCAGTACTTC
TRBV6-6	many	TRBD2	TRBJ2-3	CASSPLLASTDTQYF	TGTGCCAGCAGTCCCCTACTAGCGAGTACAGATACGCAGTATTTT
TRBV24-1	-	-	TRBJ1-5	CATSGGGGLSNQPQHF	TGTGCCACCAGTGGGGGTGGGGGGCTTAGCAATCAGCCCCAGCATTTT
TRBV6-6	-	TRBD1	TRBJ1-2	CASSYSKGANYGYTF	TGTGCCAGCAGTTACTCGAAGGGGGCGAACTATGGCTACACCTTC
TRBV11-3	-	-	TRBJ2-5	CASSSNSGETQYF	TGTGCCAGCAGCTCGAATAGCGGAGAGACCCAGTACTTC
TRBV7-9	-	-	TRBJ1-1	CASSSFGGDTEAFF	TGTGCCAGCAGCTCATTCGGGGGGGACACTGAAGCTTTCTTT
TRBV4-3	few	-	TRBJ2-1	CASSQELLTHTYNEQFF	TGCGCCAGCAGCCAAGAACTATTGACTCATACGTATAATGAGCAGTTCTTC
TRBV29-1	-	TRBD2	TRBJ2-1	CSGVRGASYNEQFF	TGCAGCGGTGTGCGGGGGGCCTCCTACAATGAGCAGTTCTTC
TRBV5-8	-	-	TRBJ1-5	CASSLGQKVNQPQHF	TGTGCCAGCAGCTTGGGGCAGAAAGTCAATCAGCCCCAGCATTTT
TRBV10-3	few	TRBD2	TRBJ2-3	CAVSLAGDSDTQYF	TGTGCCGTCTCACTAGCGGGTGATTCGGATACGCAGTATTTT
TRBV7-2	few	-	TRBJ1-5	CASSLGGSSNQPQHF	TGTGCCAGCAGCTTAGGGGGGTCGAGCAATCAGCCCCAGCATTTT
TRBV5-1	few	-	TRBJ1-1	CASSLPRDGEAFF	TGCGCCAGCAGCCTTCCTCGGGACGGGGAAGCTTTCTTT